This T cell receptor beta chain was documented in a study of T cell repertoires in cytomegalovirus infection. Across the study: Both recently identified HLA-C-restricted and well-studied HLA-B-restricted CMV epitopes were used in the study. It was the public TCR beta signatures that indicated both CMV infection and matching HLA type. General study findings and limits: Accumulated public TCR beta family frequency recognized individuals carrying CMV together with the relevant HLA. Dominating the ex vivo response were HLA-C-restricted CMV-specific TCR beta clonotypes.

One entry per CDR3 protein, called by TCRdb with MiXCR from the reads. The data show approximately 910,000 distinct CDR3 sequences, around 29% seen once. Comment on this clonotype: Its specificity is not known.

The TCR was taken from a human donor in good health (CMV status not recorded). Some clones in this sample may be carry-over from other donors' samples. The starting material was cultured CD8+ T cells from PBMCs, obtained from culture after CMV antigen stimulation.

The chain's CDR3 is CAISESRGRFAYEQYF. Written as DNA, the CDR3 is TGTGCCATCAGTGAGTCCAGGGGGCGTTTTGCCTACGAGCAGTACTTC. The rearrangement joins TRBV10-3 to TRBJ2-7, with 8 positions matching TRBD1. The V gene's germline CDR1 is ENHRY and CDR2 SYGVKD. After removal of 0 bases from V and 2 bases from J, the junction contained 6 bases not matched to a gene. CDR3 length equals 16 residues.